The 18 T cell receptor beta chains listed next were all sequenced from one sample in a study of T cells in Graves' hyperthyroidism and ophthalmopathy. Researchers took RNA transcripts and amplified the TCR beta CDR3 regions from them. The HTBI primer set drove a first-round RT-PCR of the TCR CDR3. TCRdb redid the calling of the multiplex PCR reads with MiXCR, one entry per CDR3 protein. The data hold approximately 590,000 distinct CDR3 sequences, with about 15% observed a single time. The sample was blood. The receptors stem from a woman aged 30 to 39 with Graves' hyperthyroidism.

Points on this clonotype: This sequence may be a read error, since a much larger clone differs from it by one base. The chain links TRBV12-3 or TRBV12-4 to TRBJ1-4; D remains ambiguous. The CDR3 runs to 13 residues. The CDR3 DNA is TGTGTCAGCAGTTTGGCGAGGTGGGAAAAACTGTTTTTT. As protein: CVSSLARWEKLFF.

This clonotype has at least ten counts. The chain uses TRBV28 and TRBJ2-2; 9 nucleotides align to TRBD1. The CDR3 has 16 residues. V shed 4 bases and J 4 bases; nucleotides not matched to a gene: 7. The germline V gene has CDR1 MDHEN and CDR2 SYDVKM. The CDR3 is CASSSQGARGTGELFF. The CDR3 DNA follows: TGTGCCAGCAGTTCACAGGGGGCGCGAGGCACCGGGGAGCTGTTTTTT. The full variable domain, with the rest looked up from reference TRBV28 and TRBJ2-2, is DVKVTQSSRYLVKRTGEKVFLECVQDMDHENMFWYRQDPGLGLRLIYFSYDVKMKEKGDIPEGYSVSREKKERFSLILESASTNQTSMYLCASSSQGARGTGELFFGEGSRLTVL.

The CDR3 DNA is TGTGCCAGCAGCCCGACTAGCGTCCTATCCTACGAGCAGTACTTC. Protein product: CASSPTSVLSYEQYF. V and J are TRBV6-1 and TRBJ2-7, with 8 bases matching TRBD2. Germline V gene sequence: CDR1 MNHNS, CDR2 SASEGT. This CDR3 has 15 amino acids. V lost 6 bases to trimming and J lost 1 base; unmatched junction nucleotides: 8.

Ten or more counts support this clonotype. The gene calls are TRBV6-2 or TRBV6-3 and TRBJ2-3; no firm D call. V lost 0 bases, J lost 8 bases, and 6 bases lay in between. The CDR3 contains 12 residues. Germline CDR1 and CDR2: MNHEY and SVGEGT. The DNA of the CDR3 is TGTGCCAGCAGTTACTCGATGGGTACGCAGTATTTT. It encodes CASSYSMGTQYF.

The table lists this clonotype with a few counts. The junction shows a germline mismatch at one end, possibly a read error. This chain joins TRBV27 and TRBJ1-1, with no clear D. This CDR3 is 13 amino acids long. The germline gives CDR1 MNHEY, CDR2 SMNVEV (reference sequence). The CDR3 nucleotides are TGTGCTAGCAGTAGGGCTGAGGGCACTGAAGCTTTCTTT. Its translation is CASSRAEGTEAFF.

This clonotype has more than one count but fewer than ten. At one end, the junction sequence differs from germline, possibly due to a read error. The chain recombines TRBV5-1 with TRBJ2-1; tentatively, D is TRBD1 (5 bases). Germline V gene data show CDR1 as SGHRS and CDR2 as YFSETQ. CDR3 length equals 15 residues. As DNA, the CDR3 is TGCGCCGGCAGCTCTCAGGGAATAGCCTACAATGAGCAGTTCTTC. Protein sequence: CAGSSQGIAYNEQFF.

In this sample, this clonotype turned up a few times. The gene calls are TRBV29-1 and TRBJ2-3; a weak D match, TRBD2 (6 bases). CDR3 length equals 14 residues. Germline CDR1 and CDR2: SQVTM and ANQGSEA. V gave up 4 bases and J gave up 5 bases, with 16 bases separating them. CDR3: CSVVFAGLGDTQYF. Written as DNA, the CDR3 is TGCAGCGTTGTATTTGCGGGACTCGGAGATACGCAGTATTTT.

Ten or more counts support this clonotype. This CDR3 reads CASSEALRAGNQPQHF. The CDR3 DNA sequence: TGTGCCAGCAGTGAAGCGCTTCGGGCAGGGAATCAGCCCCAGCATTTT. The V gene is TRBV2, the J gene TRBJ1-5; D is possibly TRBD1 (5 bases). Deletions cut 0 bases from V and 4 bases from J, with 13 bases between. Germline CDR1 and CDR2: SNHLY and FYNNEI. The CDR3 loop spans 16 amino acids.

This clonotype has at least ten counts. V is TRBV30 and J is TRBJ2-1, with TRBD2 matching 8 bases. The CDR3 is made up of 15 amino acids. Looked up from germline, CDR1 is GTSNPN and CDR2 is SVGIG (reference sequence). V lost 2 bases, J lost 2 bases, and 5 bases stayed unmatched. Here the CDR3 reads CAWSFPAGAYNEQFF. Here the CDR3 DNA reads TGTGCCTGGAGTTTTCCAGCGGGAGCCTACAATGAGCAGTTCTTC.

The chain couples TRBV5-1 to TRBJ2-7, with D perhaps TRBD1 or TRBD2 (6 bases each). V was pared by 5 bases and J by 0 bases, with 9 bases between. Per the germline V gene, CDR1 is SGHRS and CDR2 is YFSETQ. The CDR3 runs to 13 residues. DNA for the CDR3: TGCGCCAGCAGGGGGGGCGCCTCCTACGAGCAGTACTTC. Translated, it gives CASRGGASYEQYF.

There are a few counts of this clonotype. The chain links TRBV10-3 to TRBJ1-1; no definite D call. Trimming removed 2 bases at V and 7 bases at J, with 11 bases between. CDR1 and CDR2 (germline): ENHRY, SYGVKD. The CDR3 extends over 13 amino acids. In DNA, the CDR3 is TGTGCCATCAGTGAGCCAGGCCTTAATGAAGCTTTCTTT. It specifies CAISEPGLNEAFF.

This clonotype has at least ten counts. J is TRBJ2-7 and V is TRBV7-2; D may be TRBD2 (5 bases). In germline, CDR1 is SGHTA, CDR2 FQGNSA. V was trimmed by 3 bases and J by 0 bases, leaving 9 bases between them. CDR3 size: 14 residues. CDR3 sequence (DNA): TGTGCCAGCAGCTTTATTGGGAGCTCCTACGAGCAGTACTTC. This encodes CASSFIGSSYEQYF.

In this sample, this clonotype turned up many times. This chain links TRBV30 with TRBJ1-2; D remains unclear. V was pared by 0 bases and J by 8 bases, with 7 bases between. In germline, CDR1 is GTSNPN, CDR2 SVGIG (reference sequence). The CDR3 loop spans 11 amino acids. Here the CDR3 reads CAWSVRAGYTF. The CDR3 DNA sequence: TGTGCCTGGAGTGTCCGCGCGGGCTACACCTTC.

This clonotype was found many times. V gene TRBV2 combines with J gene TRBJ2-7; no reliable D call. Looked up from germline, CDR1 is SNHLY and CDR2 is FYNNEI. The CDR3 consists of 12 residues. Deletions cut 8 bases from V and 3 bases from J, with 11 bases between. The CDR3 DNA sequence: TGTGCCAGCGCACTCAACGACTACGAGCAGTACTTC. Protein: CASALNDYEQYF.

This clonotype was seen a few times. The chain couples TRBV27 to TRBJ2-3; D may be TRBD1 (5 bases). Trimming stripped 5 bases from V and 5 bases from J, with 11 bases between. Germline V CDR1 and CDR2: MNHEY, SMNVEV (reference sequence). The CDR3 has 13 amino acids. CDR3 residues: CASSDSLGDTQYF. CDR3 in DNA: TGTGCCAGCAGTGACAGTTTAGGAGATACGCAGTATTTT.

This clonotype has ten or more counts. The genes are TRBV4-2 and TRBJ1-5, with D unclear. Germline assignment: CDR1 LGHNA and CDR2 YNFKEQ. CDR3 length: 15 amino acids. Trimming shortened V by 0 bases and J by 7 bases, and 13 bases separated the two germline ends. Written as DNA, the CDR3 is TGTGCCAGCAGCCAAGATCGTCAGGTGCGGCAGCCCCAGCATTTT. Its translation is CASSQDRQVRQPQHF.

The chain uses TRBV15 and TRBJ2-7; 7 nucleotides match TRBD1. Germline CDR1 and CDR2: LNHNV and YYDKDF (reference sequence). The CDR3 runs 13 residues. Trimming removed 5 bases from V and 2 bases from J; junction bases left unmatched: 3. The CDR3 region has the DNA TGTGCCACCAGCCGGGACAGACCCTACGAGCAGTACTTC. Translating gives CATSRDRPYEQYF.

This clonotype showed up many times. CDR3 nucleotides: TGTGCCTGGAGTCCCCGACTAGCGGGAGGTGGAGATACGCAGTATTTT. Translation gives CAWSPRLAGGGDTQYF. The V and J genes are TRBV30 and TRBJ2-3; TRBD2 matches at 13 bases. The V and J ends lost 2 bases and 5 bases, in that order; junction bases with no gene match: 7. Looked up from germline, CDR1 is GTSNPN and CDR2 is SVGIG (reference sequence). The length of the CDR3 is 16 residues.